The T cell receptor beta chain described here comes from a study of T cells in Graves' hyperthyroidism and ophthalmopathy. At least ten counts were recorded for this clonotype. The antigen is unknown. The investigators amplified TCR beta CDR3 regions from RNA transcripts. First-round RT-PCR with HTBI primers amplified the TCR CDR3 region. MiXCR, run by TCRdb on the multiplex PCR reads, gives a single entry per CDR3 protein. The sample holds around 190,000 distinct CDR3 sequences, roughly a sixth seen once. General observations from the study: Researchers found most expanded thyroid clonotypes above 0.001 in blood as well.

The CDR3 consists of 13 residues. Deletions cut 5 bases from V and 10 bases from J, with 17 bases between. Germline loops: CDR1 SGHTA, CDR2 FQGNSA. Patients between 18 and 65 years old had hyperthyroidism, newly diagnosed and lasting under 2 months. The sample was blood. The chain has TRBV7-2 and TRBJ1-2, with D maybe TRBD1 (6 bases). The sequence was obtained from a woman between 50 and 59 years old with Graves' hyperthyroidism. The DNA for the CDR3 is TGTGCCAGCAGCCGTTTCGGGACATTAAACTACACCTTC. Protein product: CASSRFGTLNYTF.